This TCR beta chain stems from a study of vaccination effects on CD4 cells after COVID-19. About the research overall: Vaccination of participants consisted of two doses of either the BNT162b2 or mRNA-1273 vaccine. The study, taken as a whole, reports: Few convalescent patients were included, and no early post-infection timepoints were sampled. Marked contraction was observed in infection-induced and vaccine-induced clones late after vaccination.

Turning to this clone: The antigen is not known.

Antigen-specific CD4+ T cell clonotypes were called by their expansion after viral peptide-pool culture in ViraFEST. Culturing for ten to eleven days preceded CD4+ T cell isolation. Vaccinated participants had no history of SARS-CoV-2 infection and tested negative for nucleocapsid antibodies. For each well, 1.5 million to 2 million PBMC were cultured with 10 IU/ml IL-2 and around 9.1 ug/ml peptides. Only in-frame clones appear in the TCRdb table, and some are missing; sequencing was by immunoSEQ multiplex PCR. This table holds approximately 76,000 clones, around 79% found once. This TCR derives from a human donor who received a COVID-19 vaccine. This sample comprised CD4+ T cells from PBMCs cultured with SARS-CoV-2 spike peptides, obtained before COVID-19 vaccination.

The CDR3 sequence is CASSYQQGGGNTIYF. The CDR3 region has the DNA TGTGCCAGCAGTTACCAACAGGGTGGTGGAAACACCATATATTTT. The chain has TRBV6-6 and TRBJ1-3; TRBD1 is a possible D gene (6 bases). The CDR3 totals 15 residues. Trimming cost V 2 bases and J 3 bases, with 11 bases left between them. The germline V gene has CDR1 MNHNY and CDR2 SVGAGI (reference sequence).